A single TCR beta chain is shown here with its context. Its target is not known. Trimming shortened V by 2 bases and J by 2 bases, and 9 bases separated the two germline ends. CDR1 GTSNPN and CDR2 SVGIG come from the germline V gene (reference sequence). The CDR3 is 13 amino acids. Clones were read by immunoSEQ multiplex PCR, and TCRdb kept only the in-frame ones, dropping some. The table records about 76,000 clones, roughly 87% of them present only once. The entry originates in a study of OX40 agonist ivuxolimab in advanced cancers. Turning to the study itself: Partial responses were achieved by three patients: one hepatocellular carcinoma, two cutaneous melanoma.

The study's findings and limits: In general, CD8+ T cells held more expanded clones than CD4+ did, on average.

The TCR comes from an adult with an advanced solid tumor such as melanoma, head and neck, liver or kidney cancer. The sequenced sample was CD4+ or CD8+ T cells sorted from blood, obtained in a trial of the OX40 agonist ivuxolimab. The chain carries TRBV30 and TRBJ1-1, with D uncertain. The CDR3 sequence is CAWSKAFNTEAFF. The CDR3 DNA sequence: TGTGCCTGGAGTAAAGCCTTTAACACTGAAGCTTTCTTT.